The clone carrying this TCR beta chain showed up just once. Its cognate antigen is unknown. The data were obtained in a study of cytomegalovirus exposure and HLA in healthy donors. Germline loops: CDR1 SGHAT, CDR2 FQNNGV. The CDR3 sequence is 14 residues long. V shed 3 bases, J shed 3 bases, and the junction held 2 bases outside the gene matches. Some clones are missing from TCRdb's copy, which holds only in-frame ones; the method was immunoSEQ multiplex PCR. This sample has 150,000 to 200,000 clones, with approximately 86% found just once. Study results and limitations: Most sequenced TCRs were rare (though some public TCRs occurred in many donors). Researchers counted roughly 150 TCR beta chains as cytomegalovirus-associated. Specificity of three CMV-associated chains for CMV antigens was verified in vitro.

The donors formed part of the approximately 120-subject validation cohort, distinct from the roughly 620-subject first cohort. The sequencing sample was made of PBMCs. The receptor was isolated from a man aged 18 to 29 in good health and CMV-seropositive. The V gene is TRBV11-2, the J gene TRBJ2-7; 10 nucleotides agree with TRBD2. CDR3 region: CASSFGTSVYEQYF. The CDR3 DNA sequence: TGTGCCAGCAGCTTCGGGACTAGCGTCTACGAGCAGTACTTC. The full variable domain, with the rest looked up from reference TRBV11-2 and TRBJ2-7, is EAGVAQSPRYKIIEKRQSVAFWCNPISGHATLYWYQQILGQGPKLLIQFQNNGVVDDSQLPKDRFSAERLKGVDSTLKIQPAKLEDSAVYLCASSFGTSVYEQYFGPGTRLTVT.